Listed below are T cell receptor beta chains from one sample, sequenced in a study of cytomegalovirus exposure and HLA in healthy donors. The data were produced by immunoSEQ multiplex PCR, yet TCRdb's version contains in-frame clones alone and is incomplete. Among 200,000 to 250,000 clones listed, 82% were seen once. Source material: PBMCs. Receptor source: a woman in her thirties or forties in good health and CMV-seropositive. CDR3s include the opening cysteine and the closing phenylalanine or tryptophan. Fields, in order: clone size, V gene, D gene, J gene, CDR3 DNA, CDR3 protein. The D gene is left open where the match is weak. Clone sizes are given selectively: once, few, many, or a class where the clone is expanded.

NA	TRBV28	TRBD1	TRBJ2-2	TGTGCCAGCAGATCGGACAGGGTTGAGCTGTTTTTT	CASRSDRVELFF
NA	TRBV5-6	NA	TRBJ1-6	TGTGCCAGCAGCTTGTTGGGCGATTCACCCCTCCACTTT	CASSLLGDSPLHF
once	TRBV28	NA	TRBJ1-1	TGTGCCAGCAGTAGGGGCCGGAACACTGAAGCTTTCTTT	CASSRGRNTEAFF
NA	TRBV27	TRBD1	TRBJ1-2	TGTGCCGCAGGGGACAGGGTTGACTATGGCTACACCTTC	CAAGDRVDYGYTF
few	TRBV6-1	TRBD1	TRBJ2-2	TGTGCCAGCAGGAGGGACAGCCTAACACCCGGGGAGCTGTTTTTT	CASRRDSLTPGELFF
NA	TRBV15	NA	TRBJ1-3	TGTGCCACCAGCAGAGAGGTTTCAGCGGGAAACACCATATATTTT	CATSREVSAGNTIYF
NA	TRBV4-1	NA	TRBJ2-1	TGCGCCAGCAGCCGGAACGGTGGAGGCTTCAATGAGCAGTTCTTC	CASSRNGGGFNEQFF
NA	TRBV15	NA	TRBJ2-2	TGTGCCACCAGCAGTACCAGGGTGTCCGGGGAGCTGTTTTTT	CATSSTRVSGELFF
NA	TRBV2	TRBD2	TRBJ2-2	TGTGTCAGCAGTTACGGACTAGATGGCGGGGAGCTGTTTTTT	CVSSYGLDGGELFF
NA	TRBV30	NA	TRBJ1-2	TGTGCCTGGAGTGTTGGTCACCTACGCAACTATGGCTACACCTTC	CAWSVGHLRNYGYTF
NA	TRBV7-2	NA	TRBJ1-1	TGTGCCAGCAGCTTACTAATGAACACTGAAGCTTTCTTT	CASSLLMNTEAFF
NA	TRBV30	TRBD1	TRBJ1-1	TGTGCCTGGAGTTACCGGGACAGAATGAACACTGAAGCTTTCTTT	CAWSYRDRMNTEAFF
NA	TRBV7-6	NA	TRBJ2-5	TGTGCCAGCAGCCATGTCTCCGGGGAGACCCAGTACTTC	CASSHVSGETQYF
NA	TRBV7-3	NA	TRBJ2-3	TGTGCCAGCAGCCAGCCTGGAGCAGATACGCAGTATTTT	CASSQPGADTQYF
NA	TRBV5-8	NA	TRBJ1-5	TGTGCCAGCAGCTTTAGGGGCGCCCGGAGGGAGCCCCAGCATTTT	CASSFRGARREPQHF